This section outlines one T cell receptor (beta chain) sequence together with its context. Its cognate antigen is unknown. Data came from immunoSEQ multiplex PCR; TCRdb stores just in-frame clones and leaves some out. The sample has approximately 43,000 clones, 80% to 90% seen once. This record belongs to a study of STAT3 mutations in large granular lymphocyte leukemia. Study as a whole: Roughly half the longitudinally sequenced T-LGLL patients had canonical STAT3 mutations. Immunosuppressive therapy was given to more than half of T-LGLL patients.

General study findings and limits: No sample exists from the first appearance of each clone. Every T-LGLL patient had at least one immunodominant TCRbeta clonotype.

The sequence came from a human donor with T large granular lymphocyte leukemia. Some clones in this sample may be carry-over from other donors' samples. Specimen: PBMCs.

The CDR3 here is CASMGSGLYTDTQYF. In DNA form, the CDR3 reads TGTGCCAGCATGGGATCAGGGCTCTACACAGATACGCAGTATTTT. The rearrangement joins TRBV2 to TRBJ2-3; D may be TRBD1 (5 bases). Trimming stripped 7 bases from V and 2 bases from J, with 16 bases between. Germline CDR1 SNHLY, CDR2 FYNNEI. The CDR3 consists of 15 residues.